This is a list of T cell receptor beta chains from one sample in a study of blood T cell repertoires in COVID-19. Using immunoSEQ multiplex PCR, the repertoire was profiled, and TCRdb retains in-frame clones only, with some absent. This sample yields approximately 25,000 clones, of which about nine tenths are seen a single time; less than 10% belongs to the top ten. Sequenced: peripheral blood. The receptor source for this set is a man aged 45-60 years with active COVID-19. Each CDR3 is given with its conserved first and last residue. D genes are given only for firm matches. Clone size, where shown, is once, few, many, or a class for clones that have expanded.

>TRBV5-1|TRBJ2-5|TRBD1|NA
TGCGCCAGCAGCTTGGTGGGACAGGGGCAAGAGACCCAGTACTTC
CASSLVGQGQETQYF
>TRBV5-5|TRBJ1-4|TRBD1|NA
TGTGCCAGCAGCCCGACTCGGACAGGGAGGGTTGGGGAAAAACTGTTTTTT
CASSPTRTGRVGEKLFF
>TRBV6-6|TRBJ2-3|NA|NA
TGTGCCAGCAGTTACTCGGGGGGACAGACAGATACGCAGTATTTT
CASSYSGGQTDTQYF
>TRBV30|TRBJ1-1|NA|NA
TGTGCCTGGACAAAAGGACGCGTGGGGGACAAGTCGACAAACACTGAAGCTTTCTTT
CAWTKGRVGDKSTNTEAFF
>TRBV27|TRBJ1-6|TRBD1|NA
TGTGCCAGCAGTCCAGACAGGGCATTAAGTTCACCCCTCCACTTT
CASSPDRALSSPLHF
>TRBV3-1/TRBV3-2|TRBJ1-4|NA|NA
TGTGCCAGCAGCCTACGACATCTGAACGAAAAACTGTTTTTT
CASSLRHLNEKLFF
>TRBV5-6|TRBJ2-5|TRBD2|NA
TGTGCCAGCAGCTTGGCCGGAGAGCGGGGGCTCAATAAGGGGACCCAGTACTTC
CASSLAGERGLNKGTQYF
>TRBV15|TRBJ2-6|NA|NA
TGTGCCACCACCCCCGACAGTTCTGGGGCCAACGTCCTGACTTTC
CATTPDSSGANVLTF
>TRBV27|TRBJ1-1|NA|NA
TGTGCCAGCAGTTTCGAGGGATCCAACACTGAAGCTTTCTTT
CASSFEGSNTEAFF
>TRBV11-3|TRBJ2-3|TRBD2|once
TGTGCCAGCCAGAAACTAGCGGTTAGCACAGATACGCAGTATTTT
CASQKLAVSTDTQYF
>TRBV19|TRBJ2-2|TRBD1|NA
TGTGCCAGTAGTATCATGGGGACAGCTAACACCGGGGAGCTGTTTTTT
CASSIMGTANTGELFF
>TRBV3-1/TRBV3-2|TRBJ1-2|NA|few
TGTGCCAGCAGCCAGGGGCCGTATGGCTACACCTTC
CASSQGPYGYTF
>TRBV6-5|TRBJ2-2|NA|NA
TGTGCCAGCAGTTACTCGACAGGCAGCACCGGGGAGCTGTTTTTT
CASSYSTGSTGELFF
>TRBV7-2|TRBJ2-5|NA|once
TGTGCCAGCAGCTTAGTCAGGGAAGAGACCCAGTACTTC
CASSLVREETQYF
>TRBV6-2/TRBV6-3|TRBJ2-5|TRBD2|NA
TGTGCCAGCAGCCGACTAGCGGGGGGGGCAGAGACCCAGTACTTC
CASSRLAGGAETQYF
>TRBV4-1|TRBJ2-2|NA|once
TGCGCCAGCAGCCAAGGGGTCGGGTACACCGGGGAGCTGTTTTTT
CASSQGVGYTGELFF
>TRBV6-6|TRBJ1-5|NA|NA
TGTGCCAGCAGTTACTCTTGGCAGGGCCAACAGCCCCAGCATTTT
CASSYSWQGQQPQHF
>TRBV29-1|TRBJ2-7|NA|NA
TGCAGCGTTGAAGAGGGTTCAGGGCTTAAGGGCTACGAGCAGTACTTC
CSVEEGSGLKGYEQYF
>TRBV10-3|TRBJ1-2|NA|NA
TGTGCCATCAGTGGCAGGGAATTGGGCGGCTATGGCTACACCTTC
CAISGRELGGYGYTF
>TRBV5-5|TRBJ1-1|TRBD1|NA
TGTGCCAGCATGACAGGGGCTGAAGCTTTCTTT
CASMTGAEAFF
>TRBV5-6|TRBJ2-5|NA|once
TGTGCCAGCAGCGACGCTTGGACAGAGCAAGAGACCCAGTACTTC
CASSDAWTEQETQYF
>TRBV19|TRBJ1-4|NA|NA
TGTGCCAGTAGTGGAACAGCTGCAACTAATGAAAAACTGTTTTTT
CASSGTAATNEKLFF
>TRBV18|TRBJ1-5|TRBD1|few
TGTGCCAGCTCACCCGGACAGGGGGCGCGGGGCAATCAGCCCCAGCATTTT
CASSPGQGARGNQPQHF
>TRBV7-2|TRBJ1-2|NA|NA
TGTGCCAGCAGCTTAGAGTTGGCGGACTACTATGGCTACACCTTC
CASSLELADYYGYTF
>TRBV5-4|TRBJ2-1|TRBD2|NA
TGTGCCAGCAGCGAACGCTCAGCGGGAGGGCGTGAGCAGTTCTTC
CASSERSAGGREQFF
>TRBV28|TRBJ1-2|NA|few
TGTGCCAGCAGGGTCCAGATAAACTATGGCTACACCTTC
CASRVQINYGYTF
>TRBV24-1|TRBJ1-6|TRBD1|once
TGTGCCACCAGTGCCGGGACAGGCTATAATTCACCCCTCCACTTT
CATSAGTGYNSPLHF
>TRBV19|TRBJ1-5|NA|NA
TGTGCCAGTAGTATAGGGGGCGGTCAGCCCCAGCATTTT
CASSIGGGQPQHF
>TRBV5-1|TRBJ2-5|TRBD1|NA
TGCGCCAGCAGCTTAAGAACAGGGGGCGGGGAGACCCAGTACTTC
CASSLRTGGGETQYF
>TRBV14|TRBJ2-5|TRBD2|NA
TGTGCCAGCAGCCGACGTGAGACTAGCGGGGAAGAGACCCAGTACTTC
CASSRRETSGEETQYF
>TRBV5-4|TRBJ2-2|TRBD2|NA
TGTGCCAGCAGCTTGGGACTAGCGGACACCGGGGAGCTGTTTTTT
CASSLGLADTGELFF
>TRBV25-1|TRBJ1-1|TRBD1|NA
TGTGCCAGCAAAAAACAGGGGGCTAGGAACACTGAAGCTTTCTTT
CASKKQGARNTEAFF
>TRBV24-1|TRBJ1-2|NA|once
TGTGCCACCCAAGGCTCCGGGGGATATGGCTACACCTTC
CATQGSGGYGYTF
>TRBV5-4|TRBJ2-3|NA|NA
TGTGCCAGCAGCTCCCTTATGACAGACACAGATACGCAGTATTTT
CASSSLMTDTDTQYF
>TRBV6-1|TRBJ2-7|NA|NA
TGTGCCAGCAGTGAAAGGGGATTTCGGTCCTACGAGCAGTACTTC
CASSERGFRSYEQYF
>TRBV4-3|TRBJ2-1|NA|NA
TGCGCCAGCAGCCAAGATCGACTAAATTCCAATGAGCAGTTCTTC
CASSQDRLNSNEQFF
>TRBV19|TRBJ1-5|TRBD1|NA
TGTGCCAGTAGTTCCCAGACAGGGAATAGCAATCAGCCCCAGCATTTT
CASSSQTGNSNQPQHF
>TRBV28|TRBJ2-1|NA|NA
TGTGCCAGCAGTTCCCCGGGGTCTGGCGGGCGGGTCAATGAGCAGTTCTTC
CASSSPGSGGRVNEQFF
>TRBV5-5|TRBJ1-3|NA|NA
TGTGCCAGCGGACGCCAGGGCTCTGGAAACACCATATATTTT
CASGRQGSGNTIYF
>TRBV28|TRBJ2-1|NA|few
TGTGCCAGCACGCGGGGAGCGGGTGACAATGAGCAGTTCTTC
CASTRGAGDNEQFF
>TRBV29-1|TRBJ2-3|NA|NA
TGCAGCGGAGAGGGCAGTAAGACAGATACGCAGTATTTT
CSGEGSKTDTQYF
>TRBV15|TRBJ1-1|NA|once
TGTGCCACCAGAAACGACAAGGCGGGGGGGTGGTTATCGATCACTGAAGCTTTCTTT
CATRNDKAGGWLSITEAFF
>TRBV7-6|TRBJ2-5|TRBD2|NA
TGTGCCAGCAGCTTAGTAGGTGCTTCGACTAGCGGACAAGAGACCCAGTACTTC
CASSLVGASTSGQETQYF
>TRBV10-3|TRBJ2-3|TRBD2|NA
TGTGCCATCAGTGAGTCCCCTAGCGGGGTCACAGATACGCAGTATTTT
CAISESPSGVTDTQYF
>TRBV30|TRBJ1-2|TRBD1|NA
TGTGCCTGGAGCTGGACGGGACAGCCATATCGTCGCCCCTATGGCTACACCTTC
CAWSWTGQPYRRPYGYTF
>TRBV5-1|TRBJ1-6|TRBD1|NA
TGCGCCAGCAGCTCGGGACAGAGCCAGAGCTCCTATAATTCACCCCTCCACTTT
CASSSGQSQSSYNSPLHF
>TRBV2|TRBJ2-5|TRBD1|NA
TGTGCCAGCCGCACCTGGGACAGGCTCGAGGCCCAGTACTTC
CASRTWDRLEAQYF
>TRBV5-1|TRBJ2-5|TRBD2|NA
TGCGCCAGCAGACCCACGGGGGGAGAGACCCAGTACTTC
CASRPTGGETQYF
>TRBV19|TRBJ2-6|TRBD1|NA
TGTGCCAGTGTTACAGGGGGCGCTGGGGCCAACGTCCTGACTTTC
CASVTGGAGANVLTF
>TRBV21-1|TRBJ2-5|NA|NA
TGTGCCAGCAGCACCCCCGGGACTAGCGGGAGTAAGACCCAGTACTTC
CASSTPGTSGSKTQYF
>TRBV6-2/TRBV6-3|TRBJ1-2|NA|once
TGTGCCAGCAGTTACTACGGGAACTATGGCTACACCTTC
CASSYYGNYGYTF
>TRBV7-9|TRBJ1-2|NA|NA
TGTGCCAGCAGCGCCGCCACGGGTGGCTACACCTTC
CASSAATGGYTF
>TRBV7-2|TRBJ1-5|TRBD1|NA
TGTGCCAGCAGCACCGACAGGGCTAGCAATCAGCCCCAGCATTTT
CASSTDRASNQPQHF
>TRBV5-6|TRBJ1-1|NA|NA
TGTGCCAGCAGCTTGGATACAGGGAAATTTAATGAAGCTTTCTTT
CASSLDTGKFNEAFF
>TRBV5-1|TRBJ1-3|NA|once
TGCGCCAGCAGCTTTTATTCCGGAAACACCATATATTTT
CASSFYSGNTIYF
>TRBV4-1|TRBJ2-7|NA|NA
TGCGCCAGCAGCCAAGACATACAGAGCTACGAGCAGTACTTC
CASSQDIQSYEQYF
>TRBV6-5|TRBJ1-2|TRBD1|once
TGTGCCAGCAGTTACTCGGGAGACAGGGTGGTCACCTTC
CASSYSGDRVVTF
>TRBV7-8|TRBJ2-1|NA|NA
TGTGCCAGCAGCTTAACCCGGAGCTCCTACAATGAGCAGTTCTTC
CASSLTRSSYNEQFF
>TRBV5-1|TRBJ2-1|TRBD1|NA
TGCGCCAGCAGCACCCTAGGGGACAGCCATGAGCAGTTCTTC
CASSTLGDSHEQFF
>TRBV7-5|TRBJ2-2|NA|NA
TGTGCCAGAAGCTTAATTTCACAGTTCGCCGGGGAGCTGTTTTTT
CARSLISQFAGELFF